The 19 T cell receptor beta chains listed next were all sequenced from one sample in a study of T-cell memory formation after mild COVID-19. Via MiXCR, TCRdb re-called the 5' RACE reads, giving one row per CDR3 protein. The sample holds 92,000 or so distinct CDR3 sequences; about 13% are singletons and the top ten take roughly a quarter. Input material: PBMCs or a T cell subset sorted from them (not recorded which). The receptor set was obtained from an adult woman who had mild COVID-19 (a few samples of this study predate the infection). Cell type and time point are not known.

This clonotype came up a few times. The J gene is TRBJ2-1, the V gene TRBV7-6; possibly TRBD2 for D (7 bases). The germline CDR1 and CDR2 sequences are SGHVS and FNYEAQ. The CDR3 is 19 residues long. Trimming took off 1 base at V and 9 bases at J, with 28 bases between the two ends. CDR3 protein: CASSLGPRMGGGLGGEQFF. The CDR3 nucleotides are TGTGCCAGCAGCTTAGGGCCCCGTATGGGGGGGGGCCTCGGAGGTGAGCAGTTCTTC.

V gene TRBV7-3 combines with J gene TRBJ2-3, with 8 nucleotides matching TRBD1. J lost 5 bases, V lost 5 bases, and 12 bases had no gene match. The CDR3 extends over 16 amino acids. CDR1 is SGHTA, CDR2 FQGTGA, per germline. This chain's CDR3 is CASSPNSGQVGDTQYF. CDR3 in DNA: TGTGCCAGCAGCCCGAATTCGGGACAGGTTGGAGATACGCAGTATTTT. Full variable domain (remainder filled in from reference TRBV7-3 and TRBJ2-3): GAGVSQTPSNKVTEKGKYVELRCDPISGHTALYWYRQSLGQGPEFLIYFQGTGAADDSGLPNDRFFAVRPEGSVSTLKIQRTERGDSAVYLCASSPNSGQVGDTQYFGPGTRLTVL.

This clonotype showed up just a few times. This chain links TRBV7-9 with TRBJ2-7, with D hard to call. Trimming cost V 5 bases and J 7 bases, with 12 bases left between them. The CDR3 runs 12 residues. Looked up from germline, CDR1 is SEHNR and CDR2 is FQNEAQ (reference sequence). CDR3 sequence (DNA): TGTGCCAGCAGCCCCACCTCCCGTGAGCAGTACTTC. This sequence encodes CASSPTSREQYF.

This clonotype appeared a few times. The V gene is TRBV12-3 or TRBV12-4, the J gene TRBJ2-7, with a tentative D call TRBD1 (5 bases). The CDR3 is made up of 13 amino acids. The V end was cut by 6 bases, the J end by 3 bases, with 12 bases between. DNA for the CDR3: TGTGCCAGCAGCTCAGGGTCCTACTACGAGCAGTACTTC. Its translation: CASSSGSYYEQYF.

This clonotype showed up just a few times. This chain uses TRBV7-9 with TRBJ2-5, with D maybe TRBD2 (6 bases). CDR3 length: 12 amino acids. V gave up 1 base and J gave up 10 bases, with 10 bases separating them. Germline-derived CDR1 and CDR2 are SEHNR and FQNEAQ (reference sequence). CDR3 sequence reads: CASSLVRDGQYF. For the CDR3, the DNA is TGTGCCAGCAGCTTAGTGCGGGACGGCCAGTACTTC.

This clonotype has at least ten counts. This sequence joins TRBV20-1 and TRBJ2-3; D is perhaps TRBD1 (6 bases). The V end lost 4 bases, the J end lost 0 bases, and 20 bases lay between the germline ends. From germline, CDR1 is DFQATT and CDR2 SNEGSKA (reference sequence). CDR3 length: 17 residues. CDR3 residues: CSATGPRDNYSTDTQYF. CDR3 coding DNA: TGCAGTGCTACGGGCCCCCGGGACAACTATAGCACAGATACGCAGTATTTT.

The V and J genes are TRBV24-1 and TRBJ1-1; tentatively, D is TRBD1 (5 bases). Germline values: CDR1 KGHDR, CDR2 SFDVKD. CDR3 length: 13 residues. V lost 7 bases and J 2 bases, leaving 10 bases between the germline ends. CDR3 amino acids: CATRRGSNTEAFF. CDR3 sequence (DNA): TGTGCCACCAGGAGGGGATCCAACACTGAAGCTTTCTTT.

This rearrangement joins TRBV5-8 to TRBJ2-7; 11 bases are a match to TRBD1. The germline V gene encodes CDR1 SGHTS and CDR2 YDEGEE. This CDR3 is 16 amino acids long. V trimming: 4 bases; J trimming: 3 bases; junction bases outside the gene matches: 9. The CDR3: CASSLGTGQGGYEQYF. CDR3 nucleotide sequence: TGTGCCAGCAGCCTTGGCACGGGACAGGGGGGCTACGAGCAGTACTTC.

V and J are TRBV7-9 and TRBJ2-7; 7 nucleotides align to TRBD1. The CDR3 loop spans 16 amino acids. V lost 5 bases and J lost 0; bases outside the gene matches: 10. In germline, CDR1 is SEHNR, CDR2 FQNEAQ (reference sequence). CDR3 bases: TGTGCCAGCAGCCCGAGGGGGCAGGGATACTCCTACGAGCAGTACTTC. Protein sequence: CASSPRGQGYSYEQYF.

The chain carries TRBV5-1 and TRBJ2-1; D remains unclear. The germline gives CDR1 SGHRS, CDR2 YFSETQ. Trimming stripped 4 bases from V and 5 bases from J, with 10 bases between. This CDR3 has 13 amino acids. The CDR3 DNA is TGCGCCAGCAGCCCAACTTTGGACAATGAGCAGTTCTTC. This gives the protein CASSPTLDNEQFF.

The CDR3 is CASRPPQGTIEQYF. The CDR3 region has the DNA TGCGCCAGCAGACCCCCCCAGGGGACTATCGAGCAGTACTTC. V usage is TRBV5-1 and J usage is TRBJ2-7, with a tentative D call TRBD2 (7 bases). The germline V gene has CDR1 SGHRS and CDR2 YFSETQ. V dropped 5 bases and J dropped 6 bases, with 18 bases sitting between them. CDR3 length: 14 residues. The full variable domain, its missing parts supplied by reference TRBV5-1 and TRBJ2-7, is KAGVTQTPRYLIKTRGQQVTLSCSPISGHRSVSWYQQTPGQGLQFLFEYFSETQRNKGNFPGRFSGRQFSNSRSEMNVSTLELGDSALYLCASRPPQGTIEQYFGPGTRLTVT.

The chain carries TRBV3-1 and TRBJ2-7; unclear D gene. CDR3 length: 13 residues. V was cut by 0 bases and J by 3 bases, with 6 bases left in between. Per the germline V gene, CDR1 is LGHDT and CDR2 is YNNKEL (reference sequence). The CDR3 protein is CASSQEINYEQYF. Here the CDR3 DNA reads TGTGCCAGCAGCCAAGAAATCAACTACGAGCAGTACTTC.

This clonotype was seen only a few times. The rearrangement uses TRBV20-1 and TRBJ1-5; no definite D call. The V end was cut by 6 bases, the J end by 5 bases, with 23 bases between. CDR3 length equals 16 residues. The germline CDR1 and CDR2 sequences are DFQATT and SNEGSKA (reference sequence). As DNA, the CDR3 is TGCAGTGCCTTGCCATCGTCCCCTGCCTTTTATCAGCCCCAGCATTTT. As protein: CSALPSSPAFYQPQHF.

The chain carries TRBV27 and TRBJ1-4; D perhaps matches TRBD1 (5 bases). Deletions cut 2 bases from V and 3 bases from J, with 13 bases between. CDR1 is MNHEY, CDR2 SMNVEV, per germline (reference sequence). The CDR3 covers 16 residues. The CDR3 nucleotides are TGTGCCAGCAGTTTAACCGGGACGGCTCCTAATGAAAAACTGTTTTTT. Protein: CASSLTGTAPNEKLFF. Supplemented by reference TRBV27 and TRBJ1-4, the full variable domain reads EAQVTQNPRYLITVTGKKLTVTCSQNMNHEYMSWYRQDPGLGLRQIYYSMNVEVTDKGDVPEGYKVSRKEKRNFPLILESPSPNQTSLYFCASSLTGTAPNEKLFFGSGTQLSVL.

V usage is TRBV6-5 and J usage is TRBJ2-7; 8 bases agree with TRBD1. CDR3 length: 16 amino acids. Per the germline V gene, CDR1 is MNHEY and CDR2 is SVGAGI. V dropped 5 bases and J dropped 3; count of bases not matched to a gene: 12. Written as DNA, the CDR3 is TGTGCCAGCAGTACTGCGCGGGACAGGAGTAACTACGAGCAGTACTTC. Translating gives CASSTARDRSNYEQYF.

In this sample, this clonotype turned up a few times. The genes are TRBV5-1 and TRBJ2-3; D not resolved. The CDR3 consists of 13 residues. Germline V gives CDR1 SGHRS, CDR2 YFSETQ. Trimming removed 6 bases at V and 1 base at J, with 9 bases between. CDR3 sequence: CASNGIRTDTQYF. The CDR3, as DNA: TGCGCCAGCAACGGCATACGCACAGATACGCAGTATTTT.

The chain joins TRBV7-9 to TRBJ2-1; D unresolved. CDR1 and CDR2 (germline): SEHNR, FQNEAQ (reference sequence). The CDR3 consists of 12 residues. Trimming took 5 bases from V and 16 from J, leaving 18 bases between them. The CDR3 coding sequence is TGTGCCAGCAGCCTGTCCTCTATAATTTCATTCTTC. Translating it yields CASSLSSIISFF. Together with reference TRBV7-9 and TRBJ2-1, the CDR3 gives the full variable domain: DTGVSQNPRHKITKRGQNVTFRCDPISEHNRLYWYRQTLGQGPEFLTYFQNEAQLEKSRLLSDRFSAERPKGSFSTLEIQRTEQGDSAMYLCASSLSSIISFFGPGTRLTVL.

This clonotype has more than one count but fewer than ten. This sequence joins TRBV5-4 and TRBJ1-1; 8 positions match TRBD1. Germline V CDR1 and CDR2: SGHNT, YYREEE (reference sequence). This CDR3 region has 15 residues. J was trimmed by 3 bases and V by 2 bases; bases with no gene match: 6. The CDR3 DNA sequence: TGTGCCAGCAGCTTCGGGACAGGAGAATACACTGAAGCTTTCTTT. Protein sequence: CASSFGTGEYTEAFF.

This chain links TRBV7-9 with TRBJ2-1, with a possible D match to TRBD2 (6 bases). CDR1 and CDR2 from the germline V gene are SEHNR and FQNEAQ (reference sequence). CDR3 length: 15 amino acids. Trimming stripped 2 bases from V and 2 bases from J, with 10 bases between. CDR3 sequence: CASSLTTRPYNEQFF. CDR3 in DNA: TGTGCCAGCAGCTTAACGACTAGGCCCTACAATGAGCAGTTCTTC.